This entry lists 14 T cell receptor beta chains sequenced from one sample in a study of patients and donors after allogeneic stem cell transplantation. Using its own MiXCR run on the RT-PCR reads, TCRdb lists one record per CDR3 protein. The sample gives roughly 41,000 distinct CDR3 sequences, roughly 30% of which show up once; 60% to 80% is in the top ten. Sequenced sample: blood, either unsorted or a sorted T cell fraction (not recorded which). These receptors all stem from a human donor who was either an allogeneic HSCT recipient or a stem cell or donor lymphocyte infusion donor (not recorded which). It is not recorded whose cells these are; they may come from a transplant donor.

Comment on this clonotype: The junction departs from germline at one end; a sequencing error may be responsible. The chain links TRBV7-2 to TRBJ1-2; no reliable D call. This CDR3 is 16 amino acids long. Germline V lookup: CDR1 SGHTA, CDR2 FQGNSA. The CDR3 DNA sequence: TGTGTCAGCAGCTTAGTGGCCCCTCGAAATAACTATGGCTACACCTTC. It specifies CVSSLVAPRNNYGYTF.

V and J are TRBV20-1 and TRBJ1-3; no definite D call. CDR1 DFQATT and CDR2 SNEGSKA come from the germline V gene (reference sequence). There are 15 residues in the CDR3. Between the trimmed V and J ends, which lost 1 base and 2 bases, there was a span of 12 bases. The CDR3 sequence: CSARGVGSAGNTIYF. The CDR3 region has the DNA TGCAGTGCTAGAGGAGTGGGCTCGGCTGGAAACACCATATATTTT.

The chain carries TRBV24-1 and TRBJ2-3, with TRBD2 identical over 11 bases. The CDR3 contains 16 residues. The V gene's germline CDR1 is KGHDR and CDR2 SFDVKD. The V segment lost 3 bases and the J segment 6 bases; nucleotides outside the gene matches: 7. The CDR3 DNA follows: TGTGCCACCAGTGATCCTGGGACTAGCGGTAGGGATACGCAGTATTTT. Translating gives CATSDPGTSGRDTQYF.

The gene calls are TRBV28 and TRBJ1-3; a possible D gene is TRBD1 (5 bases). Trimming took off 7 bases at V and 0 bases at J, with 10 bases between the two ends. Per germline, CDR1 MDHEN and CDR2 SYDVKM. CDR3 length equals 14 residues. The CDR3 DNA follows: TGTGCCAGCAAAATAGACAGCTCTGGAAACACCATATATTTT. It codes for CASKIDSSGNTIYF.

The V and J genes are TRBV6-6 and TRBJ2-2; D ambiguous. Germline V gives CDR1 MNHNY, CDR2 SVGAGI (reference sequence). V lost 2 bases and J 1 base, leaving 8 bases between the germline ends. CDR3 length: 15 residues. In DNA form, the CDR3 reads TGTGCCAGCAGTTACCTTAGCAAGAACACCGGGGAGCTGTTTTTT. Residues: CASSYLSKNTGELFF.

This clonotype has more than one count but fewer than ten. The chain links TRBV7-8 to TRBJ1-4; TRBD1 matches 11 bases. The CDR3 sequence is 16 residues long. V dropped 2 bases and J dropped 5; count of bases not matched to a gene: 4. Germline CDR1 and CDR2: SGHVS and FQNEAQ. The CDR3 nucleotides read TGTGCCAGCAGCTTACCGGGGACAGGGGGGAATGAAAAACTGTTTTTT. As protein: CASSLPGTGGNEKLFF.

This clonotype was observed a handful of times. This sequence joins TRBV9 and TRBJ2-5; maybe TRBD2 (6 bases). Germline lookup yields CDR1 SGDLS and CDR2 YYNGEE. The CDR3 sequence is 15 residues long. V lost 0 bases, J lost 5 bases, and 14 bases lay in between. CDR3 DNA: TGTGCCAGCAGCGTAGTAGGTAGCGGCAGGGAGACCCAGTACTTC. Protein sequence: CASSVVGSGRETQYF.

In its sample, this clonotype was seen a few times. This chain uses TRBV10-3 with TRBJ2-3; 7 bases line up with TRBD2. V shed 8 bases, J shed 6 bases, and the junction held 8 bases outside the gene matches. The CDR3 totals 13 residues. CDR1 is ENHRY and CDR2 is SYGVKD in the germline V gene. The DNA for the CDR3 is TGTGCCATCGCCGCGGGAGAAGTCGATACGCAGTATTTT. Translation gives CAIAAGEVDTQYF.

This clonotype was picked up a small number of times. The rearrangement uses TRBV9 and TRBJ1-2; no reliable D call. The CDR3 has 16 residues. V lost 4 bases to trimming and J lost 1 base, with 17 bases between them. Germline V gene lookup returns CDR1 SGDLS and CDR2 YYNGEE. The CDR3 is CASSPRTARGNYGYTF. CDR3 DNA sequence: TGTGCCAGCAGCCCCCGTACCGCGCGGGGTAACTATGGCTACACCTTC.

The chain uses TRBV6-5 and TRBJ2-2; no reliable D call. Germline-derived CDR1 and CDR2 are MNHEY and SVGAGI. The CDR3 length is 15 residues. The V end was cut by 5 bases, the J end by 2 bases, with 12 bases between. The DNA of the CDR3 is TGTGCCAGCAGTAAAGTAGTACTTAACACCGGGGAGCTGTTTTTT. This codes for CASSKVVLNTGELFF.

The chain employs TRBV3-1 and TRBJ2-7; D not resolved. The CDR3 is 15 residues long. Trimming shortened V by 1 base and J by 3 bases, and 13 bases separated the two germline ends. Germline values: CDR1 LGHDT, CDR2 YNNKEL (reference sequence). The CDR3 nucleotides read TGTGCCAGCAGCCAAGTTAGTGCGGTCTTCTACGAGCAGTACTTC. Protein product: CASSQVSAVFYEQYF.

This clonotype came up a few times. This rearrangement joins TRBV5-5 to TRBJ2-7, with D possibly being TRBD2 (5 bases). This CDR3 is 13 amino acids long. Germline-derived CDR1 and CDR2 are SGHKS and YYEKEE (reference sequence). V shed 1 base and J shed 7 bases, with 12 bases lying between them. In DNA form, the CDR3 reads TGTGCCAGCAGCTTGCGGGATCTACTGGAGCAGTACTTC. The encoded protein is CASSLRDLLEQYF. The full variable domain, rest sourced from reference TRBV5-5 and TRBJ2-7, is DAGVTQSPTHLIKTRGQQVTLRCSPISGHKSVSWYQQVLGQGPQFIFQYYEKEERGRGNFPDRFSARQFPNYSSELNVNALLLGDSALYLCASSLRDLLEQYFGPGTRLTVT.

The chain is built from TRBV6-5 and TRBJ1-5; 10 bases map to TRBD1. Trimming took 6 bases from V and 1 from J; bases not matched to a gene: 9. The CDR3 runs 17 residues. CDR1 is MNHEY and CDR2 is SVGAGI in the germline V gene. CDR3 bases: TGTGCCAGCAGGCCCGGGACAGGGGTTTGGAGCAATCAGCCCCAGCATTTT. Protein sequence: CASRPGTGVWSNQPQHF.

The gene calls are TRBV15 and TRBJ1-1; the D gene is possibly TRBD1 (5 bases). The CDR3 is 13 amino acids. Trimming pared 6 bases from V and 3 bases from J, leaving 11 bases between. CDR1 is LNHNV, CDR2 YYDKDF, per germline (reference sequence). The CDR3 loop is CATRGGRYTEAFF. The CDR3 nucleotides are TGTGCCACCAGGGGGGGACGGTACACTGAAGCTTTCTTT.